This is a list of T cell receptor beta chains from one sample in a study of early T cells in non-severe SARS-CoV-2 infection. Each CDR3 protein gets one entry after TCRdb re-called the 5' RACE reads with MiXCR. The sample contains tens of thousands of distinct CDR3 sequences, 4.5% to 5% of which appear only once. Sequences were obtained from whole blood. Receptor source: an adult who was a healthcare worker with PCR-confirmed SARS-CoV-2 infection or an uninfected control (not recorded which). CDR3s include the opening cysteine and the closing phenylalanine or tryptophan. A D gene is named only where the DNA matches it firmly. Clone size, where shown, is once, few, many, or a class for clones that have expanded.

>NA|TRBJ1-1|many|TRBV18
CASSLQNTEAFF
TGTGCCAGCTCCCTACAAAACACTGAAGCTTTCTTT
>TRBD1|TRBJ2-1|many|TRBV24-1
CATSDPQGVAYNEQFF
TGTGCCACCAGTGATCCACAGGGGGTCGCCTACAATGAGCAGTTCTTC
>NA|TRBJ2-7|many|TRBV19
CASSMGGSRYEQYF
TGTGCCAGTAGTATGGGGGGCAGTCGCTACGAGCAGTACTTC
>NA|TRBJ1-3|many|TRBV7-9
CASSYGNTLGNTIYF
TGTGCCAGCAGCTACGGCAATACACTTGGAAACACCATATATTTT
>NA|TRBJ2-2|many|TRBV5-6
CASSLDTGELFF
TGTGCCAGCAGCTTGGACACCGGGGAGCTGTTTTTT
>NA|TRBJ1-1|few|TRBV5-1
CASSSGYRVEAFF
TGCGCCAGCAGCTCGGGATACAGGGTTGAAGCTTTCTTT
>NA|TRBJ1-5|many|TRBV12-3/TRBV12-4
CASSLRQGRASNQPQHF
TGTGCCAGCAGTTTACGCCAGGGGAGAGCGAGCAATCAGCCCCAGCATTTT
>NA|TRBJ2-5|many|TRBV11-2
CASSFADRAQETQYF
TGTGCCAGCAGCTTCGCCGACAGAGCGCAAGAGACCCAGTACTTC
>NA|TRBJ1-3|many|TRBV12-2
CASRPGILGLSGNTIYF
TGTGCAAGTCGCCCCGGGATCTTGGGGCTCTCTGGAAACACCATATATTTT
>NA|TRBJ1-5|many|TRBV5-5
CASSLAAERNQPQHF
TGTGCCAGCAGCTTGGCGGCAGAAAGAAATCAGCCCCAGCATTTT
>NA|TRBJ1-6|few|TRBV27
CASTPTGSSYNSPLHF
TGTGCCAGCACTCCGACAGGTAGCTCCTATAATTCACCCCTCCACTTT
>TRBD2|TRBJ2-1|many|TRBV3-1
CASSQFSTGGASYNEQFF
TGTGCCAGCAGCCAATTCTCTACCGGGGGGGCCTCCTACAATGAGCAGTTCTTC
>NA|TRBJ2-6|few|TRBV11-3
CASSRGISGANVLTF
TGTGCCAGCAGCCGCGGGATCTCTGGGGCCAACGTCCTGACTTTC
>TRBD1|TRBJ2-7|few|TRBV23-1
CASSHRDRGHEQYF
TGCGCCAGCAGTCACCGGGACAGGGGCCACGAGCAGTACTTC
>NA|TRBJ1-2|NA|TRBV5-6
CASSPGAPGYTF
TGTGCCAGCAGCCCTGGGGCACCTGGCTACACCTTC
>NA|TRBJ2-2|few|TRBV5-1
CASSVIASGELFF
TGCGCCAGCAGCGTAATAGCTAGCGGGGAGCTGTTTTTT
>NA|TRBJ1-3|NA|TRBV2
CASSGKLSGNTIYF
TGTGCCAGCAGTGGCAAACTCTCTGGAAACACCATATATTTT
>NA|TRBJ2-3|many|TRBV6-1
CASSERHTDTQYF
TGTGCCAGCAGTGAGCGACACACAGATACGCAGTATTTT
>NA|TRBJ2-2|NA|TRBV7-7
CASSLALVPNTGELFF
TGTGCCAGCAGCTTAGCGCTAGTTCCGAACACCGGGGAGCTGTTTTTT
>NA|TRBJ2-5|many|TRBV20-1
CSARKGGETQYF
TGCAGTGCTAGAAAGGGGGGAGAGACCCAGTACTTC
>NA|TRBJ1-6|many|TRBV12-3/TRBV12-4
CASSHHTGADSPLHF
TGTGCCAGCAGTCACCACACCGGCGCAGATTCACCCCTCCACTTT
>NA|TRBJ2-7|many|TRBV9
CASSVAGVSEQYF
TGTGCCAGCAGCGTAGCCGGGGTAAGCGAGCAGTACTTC
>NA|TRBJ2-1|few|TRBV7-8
CATLPRSYNEQFF
TGTGCCACCCTTCCCAGGTCCTACAATGAGCAGTTCTTC
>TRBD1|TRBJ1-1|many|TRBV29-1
CSVAQGGTEAFF
TGCAGCGTAGCTCAGGGGGGGACTGAAGCTTTCTTT
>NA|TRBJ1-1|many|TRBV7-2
CASSLRTANTEAFF
TGTGCCAGCAGCCTTCGGACAGCGAACACTGAAGCTTTCTTT
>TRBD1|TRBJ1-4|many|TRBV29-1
CSVASGGRGRTNEKLFF
TGCAGCGTTGCGTCCGGAGGCAGGGGGCGAACTAATGAAAAACTGTTTTTT
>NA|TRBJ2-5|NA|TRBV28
CASSIRGTWETQYF
TGTGCCAGCAGTATCCGGGGCACTTGGGAGACCCAGTACTTC
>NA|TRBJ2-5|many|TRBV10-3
CATREVGETQYF
TGTGCCACCCGAGAGGTCGGGGAGACCCAGTACTTC
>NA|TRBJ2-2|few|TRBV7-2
CASSHLELGTGELFF
TGTGCCAGCAGCCACCTTGAGCTGGGAACCGGGGAGCTGTTTTTT
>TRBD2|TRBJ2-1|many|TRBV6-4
CASSDASGDSNEQFF
TGTGCCAGCAGTGACGCTAGCGGGGATTCCAATGAGCAGTTCTTC
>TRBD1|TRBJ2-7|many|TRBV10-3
CAIRWTGKGNEQYF
TGTGCCATCAGATGGACAGGGAAGGGGAACGAGCAGTACTTC
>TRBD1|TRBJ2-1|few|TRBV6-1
CASHIFSGQGALNEQFF
TGTGCCAGCCACATCTTCTCTGGACAGGGGGCCTTAAATGAGCAGTTCTTC
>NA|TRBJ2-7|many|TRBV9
CASSQEGGRTAEQYF
TGTGCCAGCAGCCAGGAGGGGGGGCGGACAGCCGAGCAGTACTTC
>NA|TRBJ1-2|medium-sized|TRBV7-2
CASSLTETYGYTF
TGTGCCAGCAGCTTGACAGAAACTTATGGCTACACCTTC
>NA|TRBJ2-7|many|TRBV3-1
CASSHSPGYEQYF
TGTGCCAGCAGCCATTCACCGGGTTACGAGCAGTACTTC
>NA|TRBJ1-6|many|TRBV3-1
CASSRRGGVGNSPLHF
TGTGCCAGCAGCCGAAGGGGGGGCGTTGGAAATTCACCCCTCCACTTT
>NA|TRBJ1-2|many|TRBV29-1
CSVRDNPGPNYGYTF
TGCAGCGTGAGGGACAACCCAGGCCCTAACTATGGCTACACCTTC
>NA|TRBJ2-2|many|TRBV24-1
CATSSNTGELFF
TGTGCCACCAGTTCTAACACCGGGGAGCTGTTTTTT
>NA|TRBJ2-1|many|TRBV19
CASSSYNEQFF
TGTGCCAGTAGTAGTTACAATGAGCAGTTCTTC
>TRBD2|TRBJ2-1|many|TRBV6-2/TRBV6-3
CASSSGGRSYNEQFF
TGTGCCAGCAGTTCGGGCGGGAGATCCTACAATGAGCAGTTCTTC
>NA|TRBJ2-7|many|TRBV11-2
CASSARLNSYEQYF
TGTGCCAGCAGCGCCCGACTGAACTCCTACGAGCAGTACTTC
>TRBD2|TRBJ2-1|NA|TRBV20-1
CSADPGLAGAASSYNEQFF
TGCAGTGCAGATCCGGGACTAGCGGGGGCGGCGAGCTCCTACAATGAGCAGTTCTTC
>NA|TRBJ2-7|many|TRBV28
CASSLLTGGYEQYF
TGTGCCAGCAGTTTATTGACAGGAGGGTACGAGCAGTACTTC
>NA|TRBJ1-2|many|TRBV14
CASSQDLRDVDGYTF
TGTGCCAGCAGCCAAGATCTCAGAGACGTGGATGGCTACACCTTC
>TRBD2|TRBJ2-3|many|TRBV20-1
CSARDWERGFTDTQYF
TGCAGTGCTAGAGACTGGGAGCGGGGGTTCACAGATACGCAGTATTTT
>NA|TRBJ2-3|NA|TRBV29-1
CSVVDRFKFTDTQCF
TGCAGCGTGGTCGACAGGTTTAAGTTCACAGATACGCAGTGTTTT
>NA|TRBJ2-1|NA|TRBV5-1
CASSFFAGQGNEQFF
TGCGCCAGCAGCTTTTTCGCAGGGCAGGGGAATGAGCAGTTCTTC